This TCR beta chain was documented in a study of blood T cell repertoires in COVID-19. The table came from immunoSEQ multiplex PCR; TCRdb's copy has only in-frame clones and leaves some out. The data contain around 180,000 clones, roughly 90% of them singletons. This receptor was obtained from a man in his 70s with active or convalescent COVID-19. Sequencing was performed on peripheral blood.

The CDR3 loop is CASSPPGTGWNQPQHF. In nucleotides, the CDR3 is TGTGCCAGCTCCCCCCCCGGGACAGGGTGGAATCAGCCCCAGCATTTT. This chain connects TRBV7-8 to TRBJ1-5; 9 bases agree with TRBD1. Per germline, CDR1 SGHVS and CDR2 FQNEAQ. The CDR3 covers 16 residues. Losses at the gene ends were 8 bases for V and 4 bases for J; bases not matched to a gene: 12.